A single sample is the source of the 11 T cell receptor beta chains below, sequenced in a study of blood T cell repertoires in COVID-19. Profiled with immunoSEQ multiplex PCR; TCRdb holds only in-frame clones, not every one. Here the sample spans about 200,000 clones, around three quarters being singletons. Sample: peripheral blood. These receptors all stem from a woman in her seventies with acute or convalescent COVID-19.

The genes are TRBV27 and TRBJ2-2; D may be TRBD1 (5 bases). The CDR3 extends over 16 amino acids. Germline CDR1 MNHEY, CDR2 SMNVEV (reference sequence). The ends were cut back, 5 bases at V and 2 bases at J, with 15 bases in the middle. CDR3 residues: CASSPARTTNTGELFF. CDR3 bases: TGTGCCAGCAGTCCGGCGCGGACAACTAACACCGGGGAGCTGTTTTTT.

The chain has TRBV11-2 and TRBJ1-2, with TRBD1 matching over 7 bases. V was pared by 5 bases and J by 5 bases, with 2 bases of the junction left unmatched. The CDR3 has 12 amino acids. The germline CDR1 and CDR2 sequences are SGHAT and FQNNGV. CDR3 sequence (DNA): TGTGCCAGCAGCATCAGGGGGTATGGCTACACCTTC. Translated, it gives CASSIRGYGYTF.

CDR3 protein: CASSEYLEQYF. In DNA, the CDR3 is TGCGCCAGCAGCGAATACCTAGAGCAGTACTTC. This chain uses TRBV5-1 with TRBJ2-7; D gene uncertain. The CDR3 runs 11 residues. V was shortened by 4 bases and J by 7 bases, with 9 bases between the two germline ends. The germline V gene has CDR1 SGHRS and CDR2 YFSETQ.

The J gene is TRBJ1-2, the V gene TRBV19; D is possibly TRBD1 (5 bases). Germline CDR1 and CDR2: LNHDA and SQIVND (reference sequence). The CDR3 consists of 14 residues. V was trimmed by 6 bases and J by 4 bases, leaving 15 bases between them. CDR3 protein: CASSFEGLPYGYTF. The CDR3 DNA reads TGTGCCAGTAGCTTTGAGGGACTGCCCTATGGCTACACCTTC.

The chain carries TRBV14 and TRBJ2-7; the match to TRBD1 covers 9 bases. CDR1 SGHDN and CDR2 FVKESK come from the germline V gene. J gave up 7 bases and V 5 bases, and 9 bases lay outside the gene matches. This CDR3 is built from 14 residues. The CDR3 DNA sequence: TGTGCCAGCAGCGAAGGGACAGGGTATGGTGAGCAGTACTTC. Its protein is CASSEGTGYGEQYF.

The chain carries TRBV10-3 and TRBJ1-2; D may be TRBD1 (5 bases). There are 11 residues in the CDR3. Trimming took 6 bases from V and 8 from J, leaving 10 bases between them. Germline loops: CDR1 ENHRY, CDR2 SYGVKD. The CDR3 here is CAISQGKGYTF. The CDR3 DNA reads as TGTGCCATCAGCCAGGGTAAGGGCTACACCTTC.

About this clone itself: Relative to the germline gene, one junction end is altered; a read error may explain this. V usage is TRBV19 and J usage is TRBJ2-1; 9 bases fit TRBD1. The V gene's germline CDR1 is LNHDA and CDR2 SQIVND (reference sequence). The CDR3 totals 12 residues. The CDR3 is CASSLQGAFMVF. For the CDR3, the DNA is TGTGCCAGTAGTTTACAGGGGGCTTTTATGGTCTTC.

V usage is TRBV11-2 and J usage is TRBJ1-2; D might be TRBD1 (5 bases). CDR3 length: 13 amino acids. Germline V gene data show CDR1 as SGHAT and CDR2 as FQNNGV. The ends were cut back, 1 base at V and 7 bases at J, with 10 bases in the middle. This chain's CDR3 is CASSLVRGSGYTF. DNA of the CDR3: TGTGCCAGCAGCTTAGTTCGGGGGAGTGGCTACACCTTC. Complete variable domain (other parts from reference TRBV11-2 and TRBJ1-2): EAGVAQSPRYKIIEKRQSVAFWCNPISGHATLYWYQQILGQGPKLLIQFQNNGVVDDSQLPKDRFSAERLKGVDSTLKIQPAKLEDSAVYLCASSLVRGSGYTFGSGTRLTVV.

The chain employs TRBV27 and TRBJ1-4; 7 nucleotides agree with TRBD1. V gave up 1 base and J gave up 7 bases; unmatched junction bases: 9. The CDR3 extends over 16 amino acids. Germline V lookup: CDR1 MNHEY, CDR2 SMNVEV (reference sequence). The CDR3 DNA reads as TGTGCCAGCAGTTTATTGGCCACAGGGGAGGCTGAAAAACTGTTTTTT. It specifies CASSLLATGEAEKLFF.

V gene TRBV15 combines with J gene TRBJ2-1; 8 bases match TRBD1. Germline V gives CDR1 LNHNV, CDR2 YYDKDF (reference sequence). Trimming cost V 4 bases and J 1 base; bases outside gene matches: 3. CDR3 length: 15 amino acids. This CDR3 is CATSTRTGSYNEQFF. CDR3 DNA sequence: TGTGCCACCAGCACCCGGACAGGGTCCTACAATGAGCAGTTCTTC.

This clone was found once. The chain recombines TRBV2 with TRBJ2-2; 11 nucleotides line up with TRBD2. The V and J ends lost 6 bases and 8 bases, in that order; junction bases with no gene match: 11. The CDR3 has 16 amino acids. CDR1 is SNHLY, CDR2 FYNNEI, per germline. The DNA of the CDR3 is TGTGCCAGCAGAGTGACTAGCGGGAATACCGCGGGGGAGCTGTTTTTT. It translates to CASRVTSGNTAGELFF.